This T cell receptor beta chain was found in a study of T-cell reconstitution after alpha-beta-depleted transplantation in children (dated by TCRdb to 2016 to 2018). The study in broad terms: The study quantitatively tracked T-cell immune reconstitution after TCRalphabeta/CD19-depleted allogeneic hematopoietic cell transplantation in children using TCR repertoire profiling. What the research found in general, with its limitations: The high TCRbeta diversity at day 60 in some patients was ascribed to recipient T cells and intrathymic progenitors that had survived conditioning. Hyperexpanded clone frequencies declined over subsequent months; after one year, T-cell counts and TCRbeta diversity were mostly attributed to newly produced T cells. About two months after transplant, the apparently early recovery of alphabetaT-cell counts reportedly depended on just several hundred clones that had expanded rapidly and came from non-depleted graft cells.

The library was generated by PCR. Sequenced on an Illumina HiSeq 2500. Molecular barcoding was employed in the preparation of TCR libraries, with unique molecular identifiers being used to normalize TCRbeta repertoire quantification. Clones were called with MiXCR by TCRdb after fastp trimmed the public reads at Q25, and only in-frame beta chains were retained. For every CDR3 protein sequence, its rows merge into one entry that carries the most common genes and DNA. Counted in this sample were 200,000 or so distinct CDR3 sequences; 6.6% of them appeared once. The ten biggest clones cover 4.5% to 6.5% of the sample. With regard to this clonotype: Its antigen target is currently unknown. No much larger clone is present one base from it, and per-base qualities are unavailable.

In light of the paper, this sample's treatment or condition label describes: allogeneic hematopoietic cell transplantation with graft depleted of TCRalphabeta T cells and CD19 B cells. The transplant recipients were children given TCRalphabeta/CD19-depleted allogeneic hematopoietic cell grafts. Trimmed from V: 5 bases; trimmed from J: 2 bases; junction bases lacking a gene match: 2. Taken from cysteine to phenylalanine, the CDR3 has 14 residues. The read is trimmed to its CDR3 DNA, 42 bases read in frame from base 1. CDR1 is given as LGHNT and CDR2 as FRNRAP, both from the germline V gene. This sequence uses TRBV12-5 and TRBJ2-7; the central 11 bases match TRBD2. This specimen consisted of PBMCs, obtained before TCRalphabeta/CD19-depleted stem cell transplant. This sequence was found in a boy aged 2 to 10 with acute lymphoblastic leukemia, due to receive a stem cell transplant. CDR3 reads: CASGETSGAYEQYF. Read as DNA, the sequence is TGTGCTAGTGGTGAGACTAGCGGGGCCTACGAGCAGTACTTC. Beyond the CDR3, the reference TRBV12-5 and TRBJ2-7 genes provide the residues; the full variable domain reads: DARVTQTPRHKVTEMGQEVTMRCQPILGHNTVFWYRQTMMQGLELLAYFRNRAPLDDSGMPKDRFSAEMPDATLATLKIQPSEPRDSAVYFCASGETSGAYEQYFGPGTRLTVT.